This T cell receptor (beta chain) appears in the sequencing data of a study of regulatory T cells in long-lasting Graves disease. Overall study: Patients newly diagnosed with Graves' had been on antithyroid drugs for under 3 months.

Notes on the study in general: Persistent patients had more shared public clonotypes (about 2,800) than new patients (roughly 900).

This clonotype was detected a few times. As yet, its antigen is unknown. Time point of the sample: newly diagnosed GD, antithyroid drugs for less than 3 months. Researchers made the TCR library from RNA that was extracted from PBMCs. EDTA tubes held 8 to 10 milliliters of peripheral blood from each patient. The CDR3 is made up of 12 amino acids. V was clipped by 0 bases and J by 5 bases, with 6 bases between them. In germline, CDR1 is SGHKS, CDR2 YYEKEE (reference sequence). Sequencing libraries for TCR beta were prepared with iRepertoire HTBI primers and Arm-PCR of CDR3 regions. TCRdb used MiXCR to reprocess the multiplex PCR reads, holding one entry per CDR3 protein. The repertoire holds 500,000 or so distinct CDR3 sequences, roughly 16% seen once, with more than 20% in the top ten. These sequences were also reported in another study, on T cells in Graves' hyperthyroidism and ophthalmopathy. That work adds: Most thyroid clonotypes expanded above 0.001 were also detected in blood.

The J gene is TRBJ2-7, the V gene TRBV5-5; possibly TRBD2 for D (6 bases). The clonotype was recovered from a woman between 40 and 65 years old with Graves disease. The input for sequencing was peripheral blood mononuclear cells (PBMCs), taken at new diagnosis, from a patient treated with antithyroid drugs. The CDR3 nucleotides are TGTGCCAGCAGCTTGGAGCGGGACGAGCAGTACTTC. Translating gives CASSLERDEQYF.